This T cell receptor (beta chain) was sequenced during a study of blood T cells in healthy people across ages. The second PCR ran roughly 7 to 12 cycles with a sample-barcoded 5' primer and J-beta primers. TCRdb re-analysed the 5' RACE reads in MiXCR, keeping a single row per CDR3 protein. The sample records roughly 900,000 distinct CDR3 sequences, about 44% being singletons. The V gene's germline CDR1 is MNHNY and CDR2 SVGAGI (reference sequence). The CDR3 totals 16 residues. With 0 bases clipped from V and 5 bases from J, the junction kept 6 bases outside the gene matches. The clonotype originates from a man aged 25-45 years in good health. Sequenced input: blood. The chain links TRBV6-6 to TRBJ2-1; 8 nucleotides agree with TRBD2. CDR3 sequence: CASSYSNSGGNNEQFF. CDR3 nucleotides: TGTGCCAGCAGTTACTCGAACAGCGGGGGAAACAATGAGCAGTTCTTC.